A single sample is the source of the 3 T cell receptor beta chains below, sequenced in a study of vaccination and CD4 T cells after COVID-19. Treatment indicated: approximately 11-day PBMC culture with coronavirus spike peptide pools or control peptides (ViraFEST assay). Cultured CD4+ T-cell DNA underwent Oncomine TCR Beta short-read sequencing. One entry per CDR3 protein, called by TCRdb with MiXCR from the PCR reads. The sample holds 10,000 to 15,000 distinct CDR3 sequences, about 61% seen once. No cognate antigen is known for these TCRs. Sequencing was carried out using CD4+ T cells from blood, cultured in vitro. These receptors all stem from a human donor who had recovered from COVID-19.

The chain is built from TRBV15 and TRBJ1-1; maybe TRBD1 (5 bases). V was cut by 1 base and J by 0 bases, with 9 bases left in between. This CDR3 region has 15 residues. Germline values: CDR1 LNHNV, CDR2 YYDKDF (reference sequence). The CDR3 DNA follows: TGTGCCACCAGCAGAGGGGGGTTACTGAACACTGAAGCTTTCTTT. Translating gives CATSRGGLLNTEAFF.

This clonotype was counted only a few times. The genes are TRBV27 and TRBJ2-5; D perhaps matches TRBD2 (7 bases). Trimming left V 6 bases short and J 5 bases short, with 28 bases between. Germline lookup yields CDR1 MNHEY and CDR2 SMNVEV (reference sequence). The CDR3 extends over 18 amino acids. CDR3 DNA sequence: TGTGCCAGCAGAGGTGTGAATTACTTCAAGGAGGGGGGGGAGACCCAGTACTTC. Amino acid sequence: CASRGVNYFKEGGETQYF.

The chain carries TRBV10-3 and TRBJ2-1; a weak D match, TRBD2 (5 bases). The germline V gene encodes CDR1 ENHRY and CDR2 SYGVKD. Trimming left V 2 bases short and J 4 bases short, with 6 bases between. The CDR3 covers 13 residues. CDR3 nucleotides: TGTGCCATCAGTGAGGACTATTACAATGAGCAGTTCTTC. Protein: CAISEDYYNEQFF.